This record looks at one T cell receptor (beta chain) sequence and its context. A read error is possible here, since a much larger clone lies one base away. TCRdb ran MiXCR on the reads and lists one entry per CDR3 protein. The table shows roughly 230,000 distinct CDR3 sequences, with around 26% occurring only once. The data belong to a study of kidney transplant recipient with SARS-CoV-2 infection. CDR3 length: 15 amino acids. V lost 0 bases and J 9 bases, leaving 15 bases between the germline ends. Germline lookup yields CDR1 DFQATT and CDR2 SNEGSKA (reference sequence). The sequence was obtained from a male patient aged 25 to 39 who had COVID-19 and was a kidney transplant recipient. Some T cells may be transferred from the graft donor. The chain uses TRBV20-1 and TRBJ1-6; D unclear. The sample in question was a blood sample, obtained at baseline and on day 111 from a kidney transplant recipient. The CDR3 nucleotides are TGCAGTGCTAGAGATCCGCCCGGGAATAGTTCACCCCTCCACTTT. Its translation is CSARDPPGNSSPLHF.